This T cell receptor beta chain comes out of a study of blood T cell repertoires in COVID-19 (dated by TCRdb to about 2020). In terms of the full investigation: Collaborator samples came from the United States, Italy and Spain and covered acute and convalescent phases of COVID-19. The prospective study material was composed of cDNA or gDNA derived from T cells, B-cell-depleted T cells, or PBMCs. Subjects who had been exposed to COVID-19, were actively infected with it, or had recovered from it provided the deeply sampled blood TCRbeta repertoires that made up the dataset. The repertoires were made available in a free public database intended to serve as a resource for research on the immune response to SARS-CoV-2. The samples were drawn from the first 160 participants of the ongoing ImmuneRACE study and from over 950 subjects provided by 6 global collaborators. A de-identified subject ID, COVID-19 status, age in years and sex were almost always included in the sample metadata. Where HLA class I and class II types were available, the types were taken from metadata supplied by the sample provider, not from assay-based typing. Results the study describes overall, beyond this receptor: How much clinical and demographic metadata was included differed by source and by participant, and the metadata was provided uncurated.

Whole blood was collected in K2EDTA tubes by collaborating institutions according to the institutions' own protocols. For TCRbeta analysis, collaborators shipped samples in one of three forms: frozen whole blood, isolated PBMCs, or DNA extracted from either of those sample types. TCRbeta CDR3 regions were amplified from genomic DNA by means of the immunoSEQ Assay, a bias-controlled multiplex PCR. In the authors' own workflow: Nucleated cell counts per sample were estimated from amplification of reference gene primers within the assay. To quantify the absolute abundance of each unique TCRbeta CDR3 rearrangement, sequence reads were collapsed and filtered. For each sample, productive Simpson clonality was calculated as the square root of Simpson's diversity index across productive rearrangements. In its TCRdb copy, this immuneACCESS table keeps in-frame sequences only and misses some clones. Where compared with another copy, unresolved V genes explain less than half of these, and the others have no known cause. V, J and clone size derive from that table, while D and trimming were established from the DNA sequence. The sample table contains fewer than 55,000 clones; only one count was recorded for 84% of them. The ten largest clones take up about 1.4% of the sample.

This clone was detected a few times. Its antigen is not yet known. No qualities accompany the bases; no much larger clone lies one base away. This receptor was identified in a man aged 45-60 years with acute or convalescent COVID-19. The sample taken for sequencing was peripheral blood.

The DNA reads as follows: TGTGCCAGCAGCTTAGCGGTGGGCCCCAACAATGAGCAGTTCTTC. Translated, this gives CASSLAVGPNNEQFF. The rearrangement combines TRBV7-2 with TRBJ2-1, with no reliable assignment of the D segment. CDR1 and CDR2 are drawn from the germline V gene: SGHTA, FQGNSA. Trimming removed 0 bases from V and 5 bases from J, leaving 11 bases between the germline ends. Taken from cysteine to phenylalanine, the CDR3 has 15 residues. Just CDR3 DNA is preserved here, 45 bases in frame from base 1.